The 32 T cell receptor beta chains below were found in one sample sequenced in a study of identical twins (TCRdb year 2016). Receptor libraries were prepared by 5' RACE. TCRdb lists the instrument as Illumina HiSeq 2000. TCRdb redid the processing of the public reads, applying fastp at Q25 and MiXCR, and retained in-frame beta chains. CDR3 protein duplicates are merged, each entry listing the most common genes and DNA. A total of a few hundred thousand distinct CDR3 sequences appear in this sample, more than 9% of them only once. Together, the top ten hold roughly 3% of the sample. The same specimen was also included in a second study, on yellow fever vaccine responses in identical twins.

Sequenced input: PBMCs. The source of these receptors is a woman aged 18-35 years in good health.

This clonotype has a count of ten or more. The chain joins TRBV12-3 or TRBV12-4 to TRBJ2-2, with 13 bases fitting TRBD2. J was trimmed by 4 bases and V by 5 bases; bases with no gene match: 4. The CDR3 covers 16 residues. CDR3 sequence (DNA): TGTGCCAGCAGTGCTAGACTAGCGGGGGGCACCGGGGAGCTGTTTTTT. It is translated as CASSARLAGGTGELFF.

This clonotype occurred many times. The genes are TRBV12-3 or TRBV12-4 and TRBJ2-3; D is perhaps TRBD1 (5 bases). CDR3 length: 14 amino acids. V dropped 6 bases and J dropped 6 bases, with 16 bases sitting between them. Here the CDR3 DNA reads TGTGCCAGCAGCACCGGCTCAGGGATGGATACGCAGTATTTT. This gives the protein CASSTGSGMDTQYF.

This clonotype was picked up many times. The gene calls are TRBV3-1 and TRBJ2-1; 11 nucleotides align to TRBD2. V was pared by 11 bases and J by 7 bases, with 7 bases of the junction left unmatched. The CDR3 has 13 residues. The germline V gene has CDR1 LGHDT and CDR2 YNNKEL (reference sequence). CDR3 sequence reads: CASTGTSGNEQFF. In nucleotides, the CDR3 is TGTGCCTCTACCGGGACTAGCGGAAATGAGCAGTTCTTC.

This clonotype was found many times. CDR3 region: CAWSTSNSGNTIYF. CDR3 in DNA: TGTGCCTGGAGTACTTCGAACTCTGGAAACACCATATATTTT. The chain is built from TRBV30 and TRBJ1-3; D call uncertain. Germline CDR1 is GTSNPN and CDR2 is SVGIG (reference sequence). There are 14 residues in the CDR3. Trimming cost V 2 bases and J 0 bases, with 8 bases left between them.

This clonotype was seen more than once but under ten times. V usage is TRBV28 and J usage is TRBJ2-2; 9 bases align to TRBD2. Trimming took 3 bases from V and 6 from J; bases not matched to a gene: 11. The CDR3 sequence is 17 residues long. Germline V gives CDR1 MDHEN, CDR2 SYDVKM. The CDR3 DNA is TGTGCCAGCAGTTTCCGCAATCTCGGACTAGCGCCCGGGGAGCTGTTTTTT. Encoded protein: CASSFRNLGLAPGELFF.

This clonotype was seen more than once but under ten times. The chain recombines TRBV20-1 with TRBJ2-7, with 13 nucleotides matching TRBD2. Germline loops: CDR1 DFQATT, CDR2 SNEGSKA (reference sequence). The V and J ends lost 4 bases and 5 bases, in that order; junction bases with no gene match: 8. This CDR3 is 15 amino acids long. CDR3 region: CSATRWTSGRDEQYF. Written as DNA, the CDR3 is TGCAGTGCTACCCGCTGGACTAGCGGGAGAGACGAGCAGTACTTC.

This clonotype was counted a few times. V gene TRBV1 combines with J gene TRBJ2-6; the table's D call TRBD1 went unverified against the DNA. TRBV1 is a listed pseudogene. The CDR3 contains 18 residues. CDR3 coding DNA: TGCACCAGCAGCCAAGACAGGGGGGACAACTCTGGGGCCAACGTCCTGACTTTC. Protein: CTSSQDRGDNSGANVLTF.

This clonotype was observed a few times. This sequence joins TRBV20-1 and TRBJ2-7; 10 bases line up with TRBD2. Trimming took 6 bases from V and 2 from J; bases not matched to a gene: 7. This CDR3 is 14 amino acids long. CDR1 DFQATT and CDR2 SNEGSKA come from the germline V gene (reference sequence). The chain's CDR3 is CSAVLAGRPYEQYF. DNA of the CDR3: TGCAGTGCGGTACTAGCGGGAAGACCCTACGAGCAGTACTTC.

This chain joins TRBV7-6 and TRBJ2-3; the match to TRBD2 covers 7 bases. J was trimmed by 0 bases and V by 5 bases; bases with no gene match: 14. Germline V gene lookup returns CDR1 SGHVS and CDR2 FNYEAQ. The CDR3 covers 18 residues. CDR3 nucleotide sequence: TGTGCCAGCAGCATAAAACCGCCGCTAGCGGCAAGCACAGATACGCAGTATTTT. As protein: CASSIKPPLAASTDTQYF.

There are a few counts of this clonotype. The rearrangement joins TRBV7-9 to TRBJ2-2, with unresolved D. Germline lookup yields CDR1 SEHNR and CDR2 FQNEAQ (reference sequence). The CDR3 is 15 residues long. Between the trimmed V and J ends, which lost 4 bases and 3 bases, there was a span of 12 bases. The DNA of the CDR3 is TGTGCCAGCAGCTATAGTCGTAATCACACCGGGGAGCTGTTTTTT. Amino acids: CASSYSRNHTGELFF.

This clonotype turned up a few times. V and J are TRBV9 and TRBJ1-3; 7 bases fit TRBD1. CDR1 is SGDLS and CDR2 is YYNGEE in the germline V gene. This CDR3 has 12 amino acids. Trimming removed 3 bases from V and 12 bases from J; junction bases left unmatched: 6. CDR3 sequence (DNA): TGTGCCAGCAGCGGACGGACAGGTCACATATATTTT. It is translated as CASSGRTGHIYF. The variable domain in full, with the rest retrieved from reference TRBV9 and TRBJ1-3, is DSGVTQTPKHLITATGQRVTLRCSPRSGDLSVYWYQQSLDQGLQFLIQYYNGEERAKGNILERFSAQQFPDLHSELNLSSLELGDSALYFCASSGRTGHIYFGEGSWLTVV.

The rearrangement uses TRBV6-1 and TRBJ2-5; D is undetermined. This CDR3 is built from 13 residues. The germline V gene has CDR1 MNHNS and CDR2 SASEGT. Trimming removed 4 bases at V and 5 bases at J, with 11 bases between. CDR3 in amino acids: CASSAFRAETQYF. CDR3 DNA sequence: TGTGCCAGCAGTGCCTTCCGGGCGGAGACCCAGTACTTC.

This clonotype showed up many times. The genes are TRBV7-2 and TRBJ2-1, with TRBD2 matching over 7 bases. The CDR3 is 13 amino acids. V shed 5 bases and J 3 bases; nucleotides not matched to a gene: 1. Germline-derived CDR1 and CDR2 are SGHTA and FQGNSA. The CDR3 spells CASSGGGYNEQFF. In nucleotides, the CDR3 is TGTGCCAGCAGCGGCGGGGGCTACAATGAGCAGTTCTTC.

In DNA form, the CDR3 reads TGCGCCAGCAGCCCGGGGACTAGCGGGGGGATGTACACCGGGGAGCTGTTTTTT. Amino acid sequence: CASSPGTSGGMYTGELFF. The chain joins TRBV5-1 to TRBJ2-2, with 15 bases fitting TRBD2. CDR1 and CDR2 (germline): SGHRS, YFSETQ. The CDR3 is made up of 18 amino acids. J gave up 3 bases and V 4 bases, and 7 bases lay outside the gene matches.

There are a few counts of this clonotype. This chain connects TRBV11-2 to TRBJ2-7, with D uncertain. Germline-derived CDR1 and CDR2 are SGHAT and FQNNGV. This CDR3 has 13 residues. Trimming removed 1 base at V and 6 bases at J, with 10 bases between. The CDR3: CASSLAGFSEQYF. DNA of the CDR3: TGTGCCAGCAGCTTAGCTGGGTTCAGCGAGCAGTACTTC.

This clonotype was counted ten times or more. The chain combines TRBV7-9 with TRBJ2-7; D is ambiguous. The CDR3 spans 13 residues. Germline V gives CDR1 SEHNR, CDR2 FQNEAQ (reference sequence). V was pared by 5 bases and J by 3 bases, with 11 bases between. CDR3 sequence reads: CASSPDPFYEQYF. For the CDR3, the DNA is TGTGCCAGCAGCCCCGACCCGTTCTACGAGCAGTACTTC. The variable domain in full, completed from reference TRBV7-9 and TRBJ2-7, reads DTGVSQNPRHKITKRGQNVTFRCDPISEHNRLYWYRQTLGQGPEFLTYFQNEAQLEKSRLLSDRFSAERPKGSFSTLEIQRTEQGDSAMYLCASSPDPFYEQYFGPGTRLTVT.

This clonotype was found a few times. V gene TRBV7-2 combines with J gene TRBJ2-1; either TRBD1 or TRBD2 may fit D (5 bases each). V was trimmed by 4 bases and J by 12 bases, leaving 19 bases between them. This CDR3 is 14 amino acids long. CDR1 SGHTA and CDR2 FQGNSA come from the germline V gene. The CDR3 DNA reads TGTGCCAGCAGCTCTATCGCCGGGACGCCTGGGCAGTTCTTC. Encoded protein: CASSSIAGTPGQFF.

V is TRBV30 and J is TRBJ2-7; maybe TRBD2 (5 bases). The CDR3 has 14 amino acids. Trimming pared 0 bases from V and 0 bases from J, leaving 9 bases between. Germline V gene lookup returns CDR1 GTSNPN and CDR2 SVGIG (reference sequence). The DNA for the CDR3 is TGTGCCTGGAGTGTAACACTAGTCTCCTACGAGCAGTACTTC. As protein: CAWSVTLVSYEQYF.

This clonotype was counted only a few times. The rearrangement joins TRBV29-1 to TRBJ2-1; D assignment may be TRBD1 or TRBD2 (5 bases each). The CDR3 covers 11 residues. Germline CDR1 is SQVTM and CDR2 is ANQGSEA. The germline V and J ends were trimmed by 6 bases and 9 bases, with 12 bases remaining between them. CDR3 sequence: CSVVERGEQFF. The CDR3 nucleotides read TGCAGCGTAGTCGAGAGGGGTGAGCAGTTCTTC.

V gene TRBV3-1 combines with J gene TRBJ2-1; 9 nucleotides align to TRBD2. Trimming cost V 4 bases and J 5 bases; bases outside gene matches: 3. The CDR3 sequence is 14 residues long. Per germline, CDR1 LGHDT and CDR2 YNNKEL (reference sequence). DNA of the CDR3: TGTGCCAGCAGCCGCGGGGGGGCAGACAATGAGCAGTTCTTC. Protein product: CASSRGGADNEQFF.

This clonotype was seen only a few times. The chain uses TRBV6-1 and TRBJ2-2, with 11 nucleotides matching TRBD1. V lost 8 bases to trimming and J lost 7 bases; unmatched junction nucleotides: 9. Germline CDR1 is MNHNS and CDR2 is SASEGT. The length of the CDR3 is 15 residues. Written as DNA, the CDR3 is TGTGCCAGCGCATTCGGACAGGGGGCAGTCGGGGAGCTGTTTTTT. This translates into CASAFGQGAVGELFF.

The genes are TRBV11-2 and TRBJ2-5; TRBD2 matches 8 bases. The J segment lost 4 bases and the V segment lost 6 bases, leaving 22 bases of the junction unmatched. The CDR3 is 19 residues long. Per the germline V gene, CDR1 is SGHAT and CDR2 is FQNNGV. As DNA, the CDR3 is TGTGCCAGCAGATCTTCCGCTACGCATCGGGGGGGGCGCGGAGAGACCCAGTACTTC. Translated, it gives CASRSSATHRGGRGETQYF.

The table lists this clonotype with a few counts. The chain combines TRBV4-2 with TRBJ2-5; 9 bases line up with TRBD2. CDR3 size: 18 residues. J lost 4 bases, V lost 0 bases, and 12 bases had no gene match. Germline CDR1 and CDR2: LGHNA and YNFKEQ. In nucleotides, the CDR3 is TGTGCCAGCAGCCAAGAGAGGTCTAGCGGGGTTGGTGGAGAGACCCAGTACTTC. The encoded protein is CASSQERSSGVGGETQYF.

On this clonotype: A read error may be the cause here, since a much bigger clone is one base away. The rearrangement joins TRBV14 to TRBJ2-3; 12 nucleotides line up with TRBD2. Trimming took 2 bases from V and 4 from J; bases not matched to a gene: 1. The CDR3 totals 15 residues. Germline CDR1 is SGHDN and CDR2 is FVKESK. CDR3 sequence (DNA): TGTGCCAGCAGCCAACTAGCGGGAGGGGCAGATACGCAGTATTTT. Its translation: CASSQLAGGADTQYF.

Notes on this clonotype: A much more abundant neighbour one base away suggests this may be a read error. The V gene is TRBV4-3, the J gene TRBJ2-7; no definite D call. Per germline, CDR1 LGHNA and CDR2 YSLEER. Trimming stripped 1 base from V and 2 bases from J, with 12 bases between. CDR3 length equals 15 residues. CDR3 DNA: TGCGCCAGCAGCCAAGGTTTCTCTAAGACCTACGAGCAGTACTTC. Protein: CASSQGFSKTYEQYF.

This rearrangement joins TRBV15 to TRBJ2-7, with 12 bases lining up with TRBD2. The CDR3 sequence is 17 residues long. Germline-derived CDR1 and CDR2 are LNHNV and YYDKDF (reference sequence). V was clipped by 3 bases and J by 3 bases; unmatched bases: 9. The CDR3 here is CATSSLLRLAGVYEQYF. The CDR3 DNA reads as TGTGCCACCAGCAGCCTCCTCCGACTAGCGGGAGTCTACGAGCAGTACTTC.

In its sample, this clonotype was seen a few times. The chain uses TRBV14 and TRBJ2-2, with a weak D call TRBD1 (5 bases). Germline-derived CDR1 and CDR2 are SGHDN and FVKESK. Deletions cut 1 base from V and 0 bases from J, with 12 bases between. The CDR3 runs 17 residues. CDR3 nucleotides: TGTGCCAGCAGCCAAGTTAGGGGCGCTACGAACACCGGGGAGCTGTTTTTT. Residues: CASSQVRGATNTGELFF.

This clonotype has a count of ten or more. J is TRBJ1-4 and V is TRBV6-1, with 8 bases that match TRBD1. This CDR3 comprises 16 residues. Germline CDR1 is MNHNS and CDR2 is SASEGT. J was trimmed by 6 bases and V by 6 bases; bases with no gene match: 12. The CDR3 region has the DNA TGTGCCAGCAGCCACGACCGGACAGGGATTGATGAAAAACTGTTTTTT. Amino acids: CASSHDRTGIDEKLFF.

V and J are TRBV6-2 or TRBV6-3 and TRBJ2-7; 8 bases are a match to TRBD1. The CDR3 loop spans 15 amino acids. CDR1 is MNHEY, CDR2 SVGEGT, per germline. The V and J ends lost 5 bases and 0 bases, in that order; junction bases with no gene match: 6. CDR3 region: CASSNDRGSSYEQYF. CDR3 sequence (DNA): TGTGCCAGCAGTAACGACAGGGGATCCTCCTACGAGCAGTACTTC.

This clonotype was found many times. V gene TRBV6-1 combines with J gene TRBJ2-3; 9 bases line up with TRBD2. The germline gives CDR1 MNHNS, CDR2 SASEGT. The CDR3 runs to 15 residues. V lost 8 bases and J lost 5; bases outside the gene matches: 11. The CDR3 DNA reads TGTGCCAGCTTACGAGCGGGGGGCCGCGGAGATACGCAGTATTTT. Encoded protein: CASLRAGGRGDTQYF.

CDR3 residues: CASTTENIQYF. In DNA form, the CDR3 reads TGTGCCAGCACGACGGAAAACATTCAGTACTTC. The chain uses TRBV2 and TRBJ2-4, with no clear D. The CDR3 loop spans 11 amino acids. Germline loops: CDR1 SNHLY, CDR2 FYNNEI. Deletions cut 7 bases from V and 5 bases from J, with 6 bases between. The entire variable domain, with the rest obtained from reference TRBV2 and TRBJ2-4, is as follows: EPEVTQTPSHQVTQMGQEVILRCVPISNHLYFYWYRQILGQKVEFLVSFYNNEISEKSEIFDDQFSVERPDGSNFTLKIRSTKLEDSAMYFCASTTENIQYFGAGTRLSVL.

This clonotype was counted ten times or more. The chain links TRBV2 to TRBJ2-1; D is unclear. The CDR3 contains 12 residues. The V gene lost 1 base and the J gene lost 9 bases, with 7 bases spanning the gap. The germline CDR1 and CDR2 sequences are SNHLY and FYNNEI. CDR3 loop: CASSEVGGEQFF. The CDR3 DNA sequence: TGTGCCAGCAGTGAAGTTGGTGGTGAGCAGTTCTTC.